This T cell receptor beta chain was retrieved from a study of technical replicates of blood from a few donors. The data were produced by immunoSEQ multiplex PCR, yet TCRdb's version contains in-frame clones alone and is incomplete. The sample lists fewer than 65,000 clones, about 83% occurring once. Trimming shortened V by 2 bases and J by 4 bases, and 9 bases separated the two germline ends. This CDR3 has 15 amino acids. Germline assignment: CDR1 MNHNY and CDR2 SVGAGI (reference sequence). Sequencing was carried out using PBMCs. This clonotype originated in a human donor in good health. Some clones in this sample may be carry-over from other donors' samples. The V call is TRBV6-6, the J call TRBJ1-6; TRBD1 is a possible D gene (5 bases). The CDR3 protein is CASSYAQGYNSPLHF. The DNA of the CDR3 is TGTGCCAGCAGTTACGCCCAGGGATATAATTCACCCCTCCACTTT.